These 13 T cell receptor beta chains originate from one sample sequenced in a study of T cell responses to AZD1222 COVID-19 vaccine. Using immunoSEQ multiplex PCR, the repertoire was profiled, and TCRdb retains in-frame clones only, with some absent. The sample records 70,000 to 90,000 clones, 78% being singletons. This sample comprised peripheral blood, obtained on day 0 of AZD1222 vaccination. Receptor source: an adult in good health.

The count of this clone is one. The chain combines TRBV10-3 with TRBJ2-5; D unclear. Germline V lookup: CDR1 ENHRY, CDR2 SYGVKD. Deletions cut 4 bases from V and 2 bases from J, with 8 bases between. The CDR3 runs 13 residues. The CDR3 loop is CAISVAGQETQYF. The CDR3 DNA reads as TGTGCCATCAGTGTGGCAGGTCAAGAGACCCAGTACTTC.

This clone was observed a few times. Written as DNA, the CDR3 is TGTGCCAGCAGTTCGGGGAGCGGCGATAGCTCCTACAATGAGCAGTTCTTC. Translated, it gives CASSSGSGDSSYNEQFF. J is TRBJ2-1 and V is TRBV28; perhaps TRBD2 as D (5 bases). Trimming left V 4 bases short and J 0 bases short, with 16 bases between. CDR1 and CDR2 from the germline V gene are MDHEN and SYDVKM. This CDR3 contains 17 residues.

The chain carries TRBV7-9 and TRBJ2-5, with 11 bases identical to TRBD2. Germline assignment: CDR1 SEHNR and CDR2 FQNEAQ (reference sequence). The V gene end was trimmed by 1 base and the J gene end by 6 bases; junction bases not matched to a gene: 10. This CDR3 contains 17 residues. The CDR3 sequence: CASSLGRSGRAWKTQYF. Here the CDR3 DNA reads TGTGCCAGCAGCTTAGGTCGTAGCGGGAGGGCCTGGAAGACCCAGTACTTC.

The rearrangement links TRBV7-2 to TRBJ2-5, with 12 bases fitting TRBD2. V gave up 2 bases and J gave up 5 bases; unmatched junction bases: 6. Per the germline V gene, CDR1 is SGHTA and CDR2 is FQGNSA. The CDR3 is 16 amino acids. CDR3 sequence: CASSLSLAGGYETQYF. The CDR3 DNA reads TGTGCCAGCAGCTTAAGTCTAGCGGGAGGGTATGAGACCCAGTACTTC.

The J gene is TRBJ2-7, the V gene TRBV4-1; 7 positions agree with TRBD2. With 4 bases clipped from V and 3 bases from J, the junction kept 15 bases outside the gene matches. The CDR3 spans 17 residues. CDR1 MGHRA and CDR2 YSYEKL come from the germline V gene. This chain's CDR3 is CASSPRKAGKGFYEQYF. As DNA, the CDR3 is TGCGCCAGCAGCCCGAGGAAAGCGGGGAAAGGGTTCTACGAGCAGTACTTC.

This chain links TRBV5-1 with TRBJ2-3; maybe TRBD1 (6 bases). The germline CDR1 and CDR2 sequences are SGHRS and YFSETQ. V lost 4 bases and J lost 2, with 14 bases in between. The CDR3 consists of 15 residues. The chain's CDR3 is CASSSADRLTDTQYF. As DNA, the CDR3 is TGCGCCAGCAGCAGCGCCGACAGGCTCACAGATACGCAGTATTTT.

There are a few counts of this clone. This chain uses TRBV7-9 with TRBJ2-2, with TRBD2 matching 7 bases. Germline V CDR1 and CDR2: SEHNR, FQNEAQ (reference sequence). V lost 7 bases to trimming and J lost 4 bases; unmatched junction nucleotides: 21. CDR3 length: 19 amino acids. The CDR3 loop is CASTPAGGRRGSGTGELFF. DNA of the CDR3: TGTGCCAGCACCCCTGCCGGAGGTAGACGCGGGAGTGGCACCGGGGAGCTGTTTTTT.

The J gene is TRBJ1-6, the V gene TRBV6-5; D gene ambiguous. V was trimmed by 6 bases and J by 0 bases, leaving 6 bases between them. This CDR3 spans 14 amino acids. Germline values: CDR1 MNHEY, CDR2 SVGAGI. CDR3 amino acids: CASRPDSYNSPLHF. CDR3 nucleotide sequence: TGTGCCAGCAGACCGGACTCCTATAATTCACCCCTCCACTTT.

The V and J genes are TRBV20-1 and TRBJ1-5; 7 positions agree with TRBD1. Germline lookup yields CDR1 DFQATT and CDR2 SNEGSKA (reference sequence). Trimming took 3 bases from V and 0 from J; bases not matched to a gene: 8. CDR3 length: 16 amino acids. CDR3 in amino acids: CSASQDRPDSNQPQHF. CDR3 nucleotides: TGCAGTGCTAGTCAGGACAGGCCAGATAGCAATCAGCCCCAGCATTTT.

In this sample, this clone turned up once. The chain uses TRBV19 and TRBJ2-2; D is undetermined. This CDR3 comprises 13 residues. Germline CDR1 LNHDA, CDR2 SQIVND (reference sequence). V lost 0 bases to trimming and J lost 6 bases, with 5 bases between them. Here the CDR3 reads CASSIEFSGELFF. The DNA for the CDR3 is TGTGCCAGTAGTATAGAGTTCTCCGGGGAGCTGTTTTTT.

The CDR3 nucleotides read TGTGCCAGCAAAGGACAGCTAACAGATACGCAGTATTTT. Its protein product is CASKGQLTDTQYF. The rearrangement links TRBV12-3 or TRBV12-4 to TRBJ2-3, with a weak D call TRBD1 (6 bases). V lost 7 bases and J lost 3, with 11 bases in between. The CDR3 has 13 residues.

The V call is TRBV30, the J call TRBJ2-2; D unclear. Germline V gene data show CDR1 as GTSNPN and CDR2 as SVGIG (reference sequence). This CDR3 comprises 11 residues. Trimming removed 5 bases at V and 7 bases at J, with 8 bases between. The CDR3 DNA sequence: TGTGCCTGGGACTGGGGCGGGGAGCTGTTTTTT. This gives the protein CAWDWGGELFF.

The genes are TRBV6-5 and TRBJ2-3, with 8 bases identical to TRBD2. The V segment lost 7 bases and the J segment 6 bases; nucleotides outside the gene matches: 9. The CDR3 totals 14 residues. Germline CDR1 is MNHEY and CDR2 is SVGAGI. The CDR3 sequence: CASTPPGGADTQYF. The CDR3 bases are TGTGCCAGCACCCCCCCGGGGGGGGCGGATACGCAGTATTTT.